The 8 T cell receptor beta chains reported below all come from one sample, sequenced in a study of CD8 T cells in Susac syndrome. After extraction with the RNeasy kit, about 0.45 to 1 ug of the RNA was reverse transcribed using random hexamers. TCRdb independently ran MiXCR on the immunoSEQ multiplex PCR reads; one entry per CDR3 protein. The table lists 95,000 to 150,000 distinct CDR3 sequences, 85% to 95% of them singletons. Sequencing was done on a sample of CD8+ T cells from PBMCs. Every receptor here comes from a human donor with multiple sclerosis.

CDR3 coding DNA: TGCAGTGCTAGCCCAGACCCCCTTAACTATGGCTACACCTTC. It codes for CSASPDPLNYGYTF. The V call is TRBV20-1, the J call TRBJ1-2; D unresolved. CDR3 length: 14 residues. V lost 3 bases and J 1 base, leaving 12 bases between the germline ends. Looked up from germline, CDR1 is DFQATT and CDR2 is SNEGSKA (reference sequence).

The chain is built from TRBV10-2 and TRBJ2-7; weak D call: TRBD2 (6 bases). Looked up from germline, CDR1 is WSHSY and CDR2 is SAAADI. This CDR3 contains 13 residues. Trimming pared 5 bases from V and 2 bases from J, leaving 10 bases between. CDR3 sequence (DNA): TGCGCCAGCAGTCGGGAGCGGACCTACGAGCAGTACTTC. Protein sequence: CASSRERTYEQYF.

The chain is built from TRBV4-2 and TRBJ2-5; D gene uncertain. Trimming left V 5 bases short and J 6 bases short, with 31 bases between. CDR1 LGHNA and CDR2 YNFKEQ come from the germline V gene. The CDR3 extends over 19 amino acids. The CDR3 sequence: CASSFKQQPSSPFQKTQYF. The CDR3 nucleotides are TGTGCCAGCAGCTTCAAACAGCAGCCAAGTTCGCCCTTCCAGAAGACCCAGTACTTC.

The chain carries TRBV24-1 and TRBJ2-1; 7 bases line up with TRBD2. V shed 4 bases and J 9 bases; nucleotides not matched to a gene: 8. Germline CDR1 is KGHDR and CDR2 is SFDVKD. This CDR3 is built from 14 residues. CDR3 in amino acids: CATSDQTSLGEQFF. CDR3 coding DNA: TGTGCCACCAGTGACCAGACTAGCTTGGGTGAGCAGTTCTTC.

The chain uses TRBV7-9 and TRBJ2-4, with D perhaps matching TRBD1 (6 bases). Trimming took off 6 bases at V and 9 bases at J, with 18 bases between the two ends. Germline CDR1 reads SEHNR; CDR2 reads FQNEAQ (reference sequence). The CDR3 covers 14 residues. CDR3 bases: TGTGCCAGCAGACTCGGCGAAACAGGGAGCATTCAGTACTTC. This gives the protein CASRLGETGSIQYF. The full variable domain, completed using reference TRBV7-9 and TRBJ2-4, is DTGVSQNPRHKITKRGQNVTFRCDPISEHNRLYWYRQTLGQGPEFLTYFQNEAQLEKSRLLSDRFSAERPKGSFSTLEIQRTEQGDSAMYLCASRLGETGSIQYFGAGTRLSVL.

The rearrangement links TRBV6-2 or TRBV6-3 to TRBJ2-4; D unclear. The CDR3 spans 13 residues. Trimming cost V 1 base and J 3 bases, with 4 bases left between them. The V gene's germline CDR1 is MNHEY and CDR2 SVGEGT. The DNA for the CDR3 is TGTGCCAGCAGTTACTGGAACAAAAACATTCAGTACTTC. Amino acids: CASSYWNKNIQYF.

V usage is TRBV27 and J usage is TRBJ1-1; D is ambiguous. The germline V gene encodes CDR1 MNHEY and CDR2 SMNVEV (reference sequence). V lost 4 bases, J lost 4 bases, and 13 bases lay in between. The length of the CDR3 is 14 residues. The DNA for the CDR3 is TGTGCCAGCAGTTGGTCCTCGTGGATCACTGAAGCTTTCTTT. The encoded protein is CASSWSSWITEAFF.

This sequence joins TRBV4-1 and TRBJ2-1; no clear D gene. The V gene's germline CDR1 is MGHRA and CDR2 YSYEKL. V was trimmed by 1 base and J by 4 bases, leaving 8 bases between them. CDR3 length: 14 amino acids. CDR3 protein: CASSQAGVYNEQFF. The CDR3 DNA reads as TGCGCCAGCAGCCAAGCAGGAGTTTACAATGAGCAGTTCTTC.